What follows are 27 T cell receptor beta chains derived from one specimen sequenced in a study of blood T cells in healthy people across ages. Primers used in a second PCR of about 6 to 11 cycles were a sample-barcoded 5' primer and a J-beta primer mix. A single record per CDR3 protein comes from TCRdb applying MiXCR to the 5' RACE reads. The repertoire has roughly 500,000 distinct CDR3 sequences, about 25% of them found once; the top ten carry around 20%. The sequencing sample was made of blood. The receptors shown here come from a woman in her 70s in good health.

CDR3 loop: CASSLVPDGNTEAFF. The CDR3 bases are TGTGCCAGCAGCTTAGTCCCGGACGGTAACACTGAAGCTTTCTTT. The V gene is TRBV7-2, the J gene TRBJ1-1; D gene ambiguous. V shed 1 base and J shed 2 bases, with 11 bases lying between them. The germline V gene encodes CDR1 SGHTA and CDR2 FQGNSA. The CDR3 spans 15 residues. Full variable domain (missing parts from reference TRBV7-2 and TRBJ1-1): GAGVSQSPSNKVTEKGKDVELRCDPISGHTALYWYRQSLGQGLEFLIYFQGNSAPDKSGLPSDRFSAERTGGSVSTLTIQRTQQEDSAVYLCASSLVPDGNTEAFFGQGTRLTVV.

The V gene is TRBV3-1, the J gene TRBJ2-2; D call uncertain. CDR1 and CDR2 from the germline V gene are LGHDT and YNNKEL (reference sequence). V dropped 1 base and J dropped 4 bases, with 4 bases sitting between them. The CDR3 is 13 amino acids. CDR3 DNA: TGTGCCAGCAGCCAAGTGAGCACCGGGGAGCTGTTTTTT. Amino acids: CASSQVSTGELFF.

The chain combines TRBV5-1 with TRBJ2-7; maybe TRBD2 (6 bases). The CDR3 sequence is 13 residues long. Germline V gene data show CDR1 as SGHRS and CDR2 as YFSETQ. V was cut by 4 bases and J by 5 bases, with 13 bases left in between. The CDR3 spells CASSPGVGNEQYF. CDR3 nucleotides: TGCGCCAGCAGCCCGGGGGTAGGCAACGAGCAGTACTTC.

This clonotype was observed a handful of times. The chain combines TRBV20-1 with TRBJ1-6, with D possibly matching TRBD1 (6 bases). The germline V gene has CDR1 DFQATT and CDR2 SNEGSKA (reference sequence). V was cut by 3 bases and J by 9 bases, with 21 bases left in between. The CDR3 length is 16 residues. CDR3 DNA: TGCAGTGCTAGGGATAGAGCCAGGGGAAATAGTTCACCCCTCCACTTT. The encoded protein is CSARDRARGNSSPLHF.

The rearrangement links TRBV20-1 to TRBJ1-4; D not resolved. Trimming shortened V by 5 bases and J by 15 bases, and 19 bases separated the two germline ends. The V gene's germline CDR1 is DFQATT and CDR2 SNEGSKA (reference sequence). The CDR3 covers 12 residues. The DNA of the CDR3 is TGCAGTGCTCAGACCGGGAATGAAAGATTGTTTTTT. The encoded protein is CSAQTGNERLFF.

This clonotype was detected many times. CDR3 coding DNA: TGTGCCAGCAGTCGGACGAGCTCCTACAATGAGCAGTTCTTC. This encodes CASSRTSSYNEQFF. The chain uses TRBV12-3 or TRBV12-4 and TRBJ2-1; no definite D call. Trimming removed 5 bases from V and 0 bases from J, with 8 bases in between. The CDR3 spans 14 residues.

The chain couples TRBV4-3 to TRBJ2-5, with TRBD2 as a possible D gene (5 bases). Trimming pared 0 bases from V and 1 base from J, leaving 18 bases between. Per germline, CDR1 LGHNA and CDR2 YSLEER. The length of the CDR3 is 18 residues. This chain's CDR3 is CASSQDRSRDDSQETQYF. The DNA for the CDR3 is TGCGCCAGCAGCCAAGATCGGTCGAGGGATGACTCCCAAGAGACCCAGTACTTC.

The chain links TRBV28 to TRBJ1-1; no definite D call. Trimming cost V 1 base and J 8 bases, with 17 bases left between them. CDR1 is MDHEN and CDR2 is SYDVKM in the germline V gene. This CDR3 has 15 residues. CDR3 DNA: TGTGCCAGCAGTTTATTCGATCCTGGGAGCCACGAAGCTTTCTTT. This translates into CASSLFDPGSHEAFF.

The chain joins TRBV7-2 to TRBJ2-3, with D uncertain. Germline V CDR1 and CDR2: SGHTA, FQGNSA. Trimming removed 3 bases from V and 6 bases from J, with 10 bases in between. This CDR3 comprises 13 residues. CDR3 amino acids: CASSFVAKDTQYF. Written as DNA, the CDR3 is TGTGCCAGCAGCTTCGTGGCGAAGGATACGCAGTATTTT. Full variable domain (remainder filled in from reference TRBV7-2 and TRBJ2-3): GAGVSQSPSNKVTEKGKDVELRCDPISGHTALYWYRQSLGQGLEFLIYFQGNSAPDKSGLPSDRFSAERTGGSVSTLTIQRTQQEDSAVYLCASSFVAKDTQYFGPGTRLTVL.

A few counts support this clonotype. The J gene is TRBJ1-1, the V gene TRBV7-9; D might be TRBD1 (5 bases). CDR3 length: 15 amino acids. The germline V gene encodes CDR1 SEHNR and CDR2 FQNEAQ (reference sequence). V gave up 2 bases and J gave up 4 bases, with 14 bases separating them. The CDR3 region has the DNA TGTGCCAGCAGCTTAATGGGGGGAGCTGGCACTGAAGCTTTCTTT. This translates into CASSLMGGAGTEAFF.

This clonotype appeared many times. One end of the junction fails to match germline, which may point to a read error. The rearrangement uses TRBV5-1 and TRBJ1-2; a possible D gene is TRBD1 (6 bases). Germline CDR1 reads SGHRS; CDR2 reads YFSETQ. There are 12 residues in the CDR3. For the CDR3, the DNA is TGTGCCAGCAGTGGACAGAACTATGGCTACACCTTC. It codes for CASSGQNYGYTF.

This clonotype showed up just a few times. The chain has TRBV5-1 and TRBJ2-3; 7 bases line up with TRBD1. Germline CDR1 is SGHRS and CDR2 is YFSETQ. The CDR3 has 15 amino acids. With V trimmed by 5 bases and J by 3 bases, 9 bases remained unmatched. CDR3 sequence: CASRKGATETDTQYF. DNA of the CDR3: TGCGCCAGCAGGAAGGGGGCTACGGAAACAGATACGCAGTATTTT.

CDR3 residues: CASSHGTGGRGGKLFF. CDR3 DNA sequence: TGTGCCAGCAGCCACGGGACAGGGGGCCGAGGGGGAAAACTGTTTTTT. The chain recombines TRBV6-1 with TRBJ1-4, with 12 nucleotides matching TRBD1. This CDR3 comprises 16 residues. Germline V lookup: CDR1 MNHNS, CDR2 SASEGT. Losses at the gene ends were 6 bases for V and 10 bases for J; bases not matched to a gene: 12.

The sample holds a few counts of this clonotype. The chain joins TRBV20-1 to TRBJ2-3; TRBD1 matches at 12 bases. V gave up 6 bases and J gave up 0 bases; unmatched junction bases: 13. The CDR3 covers 18 residues. Per germline, CDR1 DFQATT and CDR2 SNEGSKA (reference sequence). The CDR3 protein is CSACRRDRGPPSTDTQYF. CDR3 coding DNA: TGCAGTGCCTGCCGCCGGGACAGGGGGCCCCCTAGCACAGATACGCAGTATTTT.

The rearrangement uses TRBV6-6 and TRBJ2-3; 11 bases agree with TRBD1. After removal of 5 bases from V and 3 bases from J, the junction contained 7 bases not matched to a gene. The germline V gene has CDR1 MNHNY and CDR2 SVGAGI (reference sequence). The CDR3 loop spans 16 amino acids. The CDR3 nucleotides read TGTGCCAGCAGTCCTGGACAGGGGGCGCGAACAGATACGCAGTATTTT. Its protein is CASSPGQGARTDTQYF.

This chain links TRBV4-2 with TRBJ2-3; tentatively, D is TRBD1 (6 bases). V was clipped by 1 base and J by 0 bases, with 8 bases between them. The germline CDR1 and CDR2 sequences are LGHNA and YNFKEQ. The CDR3 consists of 15 residues. The CDR3 is CASSQGDTSTDTQYF. CDR3 DNA sequence: TGTGCCAGCAGCCAAGGGGACACTAGCACAGATACGCAGTATTTT.

This clonotype was seen a handful of times. Since the CDR3 does not end with the conserved phenylalanine or tryptophan, this likely comes from a read error. The CDR3 nucleotides read TGCGCCAGCAGCGCGGACAGGAGAGGTTACACCCTC. Amino acids: CASSADRRGYTL. The gene calls are TRBV5-1 and TRBJ1-2, with 7 bases matching TRBD1. V shed 4 bases and J 11 bases; nucleotides not matched to a gene: 8. CDR3 length equals 12 residues. In germline, CDR1 is SGHRS, CDR2 YFSETQ.

This clonotype has a handful of counts. The missing conserved phenylalanine or tryptophan at the end of this CDR3 makes a read error likely. The V and J genes are TRBV20-1 and TRBJ1-2; no definite D call. The CDR3 has 14 residues. The germline CDR1 and CDR2 sequences are DFQATT and SNEGSKA (reference sequence). V dropped 2 bases and J dropped 8 bases, with 18 bases sitting between them. The CDR3 DNA reads TGCAGTGCTAGAAATTCGGACGGGCAAAGGGGCTACACCCTC. Protein: CSARNSDGQRGYTL.

This clonotype turned up a few times. The gene calls are TRBV7-3 and TRBJ2-5; 10 bases fit TRBD2. The CDR3 sequence is 15 residues long. From germline, CDR1 is SGHTA and CDR2 FQGTGA. With 4 bases clipped from V and 4 bases from J, the junction kept 6 bases outside the gene matches. Here the CDR3 DNA reads TGTGCCAGCAGCTCGGGACTAGCGCCTCTAGAGACCCAGTACTTC. It is translated as CASSSGLAPLETQYF.

The chain combines TRBV29-1 with TRBJ2-5, with 8 bases lining up with TRBD2. V trimming: 8 bases; J trimming: 4 bases; junction bases outside the gene matches: 6. Germline V CDR1 and CDR2: SQVTM, ANQGSEA. The CDR3 runs 12 residues. CDR3 protein: CSPTGGGETQYF. The CDR3 nucleotides are TGCAGCCCTACGGGAGGGGGAGAGACCCAGTACTTC.

This rearrangement joins TRBV7-9 to TRBJ1-1; no reliable D call. Germline-derived CDR1 and CDR2 are SEHNR and FQNEAQ (reference sequence). The CDR3 has 14 amino acids. Trimming removed 5 bases from V and 1 base from J, with 11 bases in between. CDR3 bases: TGTGCCAGCAGCCTCGACACCCAGAACACTGAAGCTTTCTTT. Its protein is CASSLDTQNTEAFF.

In its sample, this clonotype was seen many times. The chain links TRBV29-1 to TRBJ1-2; TRBD1 might be the D (5 bases). This CDR3 is built from 14 residues. The germline gives CDR1 SQVTM, CDR2 ANQGSEA. V was trimmed by 4 bases and J by 3 bases, leaving 15 bases between them. The CDR3, as DNA: TGCAGCGTTGGGCCAGGGCGAGGCTACTATGGCTACACCTTC. Protein: CSVGPGRGYYGYTF.

The chain employs TRBV7-2 and TRBJ2-5; 8 bases line up with TRBD2. The CDR3 runs 17 residues. The V and J ends lost 1 base and 5 bases, in that order; junction bases with no gene match: 12. CDR1 SGHTA and CDR2 FQGNSA come from the germline V gene. CDR3 DNA: TGTGCCAGCAGCTTAGGTCTCGGGAGCGGGGGCGGGGAGACCCAGTACTTC. It yields the protein CASSLGLGSGGGETQYF.

This chain joins TRBV7-9 and TRBJ2-7; 8 nucleotides match TRBD2. The CDR3 has 15 residues. CDR1 is SEHNR and CDR2 is FQNEAQ in the germline V gene (reference sequence). Trimming at V came to 2 bases and at J to 3 bases, leaving 6 bases not matched to a gene. CDR3 sequence (DNA): TGTGCCAGCAGCTTAATGACGGCGGGAGGCTACGAGCAGTACTTC. The encoded protein is CASSLMTAGGYEQYF.

This clonotype showed up just a few times. A read error may produce the germline difference seen at one junction end. For the CDR3, the DNA is TGTGCCAGCAGTTCCCCGGGGGGTAACACCGGGGGGCTGTTTTTT. Translation: CASSSPGGNTGGLFF. The chain couples TRBV12-3 or TRBV12-4 to TRBJ2-2; 7 nucleotides align to TRBD2. There are 15 residues in the CDR3.

The genes are TRBV7-8 and TRBJ2-5; D is perhaps TRBD1 (5 bases). The last part of the DNA fits TRBJ2-1 better; the J call may be wrong. In germline, CDR1 is SGHVS, CDR2 FQNEAQ. The CDR3 has 12 amino acids. The CDR3 sequence: CASSSQGDEQFF. CDR3 bases: TGTGCCAGCAGCTCGCAGGGTGATGAGCAGTTCTTC.

This clonotype was recorded a few times. This chain links TRBV5-1 with TRBJ1-2, with TRBD1 matching 7 bases. V lost 4 bases and J lost 8; bases outside the gene matches: 20. Germline V gives CDR1 SGHRS, CDR2 YFSETQ. This CDR3 has 17 amino acids. CDR3 nucleotide sequence: TGCGCCAGCAGCCCTATTTACCCCGGGACAGCTATGGGGGGCTACACCTTC. It encodes CASSPIYPGTAMGGYTF.